This entry features one T cell receptor (beta chain) sequence. This clonotype showed up many times. Its cognate antigen has yet to be identified. Per-nucleotide qualities are absent, and no much larger clonotype sits a single base away. This record comes from a study of T cell repertoires in cytomegalovirus infection (dated by TCRdb to the late 2010s). In terms of the full investigation: Donor HLA type was relevant to the analysis, because carriage of CMV infection together with the matching HLA type was indicated by public TCR beta signatures. Results the study describes overall, beyond this receptor: Cumulative frequency of public TCR beta family members discriminated carriers of CMV infection plus the relevant HLA type in this cohort and an independent roughly 330-donor cohort. The ex vivo response was dominated by HLA-C-restricted CMV-specific TCR beta clonotypes, which also provided the single most frequent clonotype in two of eight donors.

The CDR3 numbers 13 residues from cysteine through phenylalanine. The entry retains the CDR3 DNA only, 39 bases that are in frame from base 1. Via the germline V gene, CDR1 is MNHNS and CDR2 SASEGT. V and J are truncated by 3 bases and 4 bases respectively, leaving an intervening sequence of 9 bases. Sequencing was carried out with an Illumina HiSeq 1500. TCRdb trimmed the raw reads at Q25, called clones with MiXCR and kept productive beta chains. Rows with a matching CDR3 protein are joined into one entry that keeps the most common DNA and genes. This sample comprises 490,000 or so distinct CDR3 sequences, around 10% of them detected only once. The ten largest clones add up to roughly a tenth of the sample.

Recombination joined TRBV6-1 with TRBJ2-5; the D gene is unclear. Material: PBMCs. The receptor's source is a human donor in good health (CMV status not recorded). Some clones in this sample may be carry-over from other donors' samples. The CDR3 region has the sequence CASSDLQRETQYF. The DNA reads TGTGCCAGCAGTGATTTACAGCGAGAGACCCAGTACTTC.